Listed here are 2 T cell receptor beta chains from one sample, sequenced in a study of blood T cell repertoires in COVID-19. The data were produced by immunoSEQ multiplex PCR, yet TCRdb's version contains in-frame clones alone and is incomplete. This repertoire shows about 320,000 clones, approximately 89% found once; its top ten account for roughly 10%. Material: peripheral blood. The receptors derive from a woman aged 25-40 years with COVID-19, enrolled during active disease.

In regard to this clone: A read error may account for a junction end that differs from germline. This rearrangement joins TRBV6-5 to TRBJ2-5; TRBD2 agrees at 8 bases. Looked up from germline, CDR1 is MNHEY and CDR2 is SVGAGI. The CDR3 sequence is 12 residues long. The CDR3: CASIMAGGRSDF. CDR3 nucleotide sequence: TGTGCCAGCATTATGGCGGGGGGAAGGAGCGACTTC.

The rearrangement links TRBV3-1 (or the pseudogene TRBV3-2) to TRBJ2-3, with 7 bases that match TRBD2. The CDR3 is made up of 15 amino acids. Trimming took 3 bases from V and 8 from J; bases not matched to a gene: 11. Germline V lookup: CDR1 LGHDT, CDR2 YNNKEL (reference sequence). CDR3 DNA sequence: TGTGCCAGCAGCCATACGGGACTAATCGCGGGTACGCAGTATTTT. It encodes CASSHTGLIAGTQYF.